Following are 6 T cell receptor beta chains from one sample sequenced in a study of blood T cells in healthy people across ages. A second PCR of roughly 6 to 12 cycles used a sample-barcoded 5' primer and a J-beta primer mix. TCRdb re-called the 5' RACE reads through MiXCR, storing one row per CDR3 protein. The table has approximately 800,000 distinct CDR3 sequences, around 50% seen once. Sequencing was performed on blood. The receptors were sampled from a man aged 80 or over in good health.

This clonotype was observed a few times. V usage is TRBV5-1 and J usage is TRBJ1-4; 7 nucleotides align to TRBD1. With V trimmed by 0 bases and J by 0 bases, 2 bases remained unmatched. Germline-derived CDR1 and CDR2 are SGHRS and YFSETQ. The CDR3 has 16 residues. The CDR3 DNA follows: TGCGCCAGCAGCTTGGTAGGGACAGCAACTAATGAAAAACTGTTTTTT. Translated, it gives CASSLVGTATNEKLFF.

The chain links TRBV7-9 to TRBJ2-5, with 9 bases identical to TRBD2. J was trimmed by 0 bases and V by 4 bases; bases with no gene match: 9. The CDR3 is 17 amino acids. Germline values: CDR1 SEHNR, CDR2 FQNEAQ (reference sequence). CDR3 sequence (DNA): TGTGCCAGCAGCTCAAACCTAGCGGGGAATTACCAAGAGACCCAGTACTTC. Encoded protein: CASSSNLAGNYQETQYF.

This clonotype turned up a few times. The chain recombines TRBV5-1 with TRBJ2-1; no clear D. Trimming took off 4 bases at V and 0 bases at J, with 11 bases between the two ends. The CDR3 runs to 15 residues. Per germline, CDR1 SGHRS and CDR2 YFSETQ. CDR3: CASSPRANSYNEQFF. In DNA, the CDR3 is TGCGCCAGCAGCCCACGCGCAAACTCCTACAATGAGCAGTTCTTC.

The rearrangement links TRBV6-5 to TRBJ2-7; D is undetermined. Germline values: CDR1 MNHEY, CDR2 SVGAGI. The CDR3 spans 12 residues. V shed 0 bases and J shed 6 bases, with 6 bases lying between them. CDR3 sequence (DNA): TGTGCCAGCAGTTACTCAGGGTCCGAGCAGTACTTC. Translated: CASSYSGSEQYF.

A single count supports this clonotype. At one boundary the junction diverges from the germline segment, which might be a read error. The V and J genes are TRBV13 and TRBJ2-7; D is possibly TRBD1 (6 bases). The CDR3 is made up of 14 amino acids. Germline V CDR1 and CDR2: PRHDT, FYEKMQ (reference sequence). The CDR3 nucleotides are TGTGCCAGCAGCGTAGGCAAGGGGGCCTACGAGCAGTACTTC. Residues: CASSVGKGAYEQYF.

The rearrangement links TRBV12-3 or TRBV12-4 to TRBJ2-7; TRBD2 agrees at 11 bases. J was trimmed by 7 bases and V by 5 bases; bases with no gene match: 10. The CDR3 sequence is 15 residues long. The CDR3 nucleotides are TGTGCCAGCAGTCAAACTAGCGGGAGTTACAATGAGCAGTACTTC. Translating it yields CASSQTSGSYNEQYF.